This TCR beta chain is from a study of beta chain features in type 1 diabetes. Expressed TCRB transcripts got sequenced, as all isolated RNA was reverse transcribed. Sequenced naive, central memory and regulatory T cell samples produced an average of roughly 3.6 million reads. Measured with immunoSEQ multiplex PCR; TCRdb has only the in-frame clones, and not every one. Of approximately 340,000 clones listed, roughly 16% are singletons. V was pared by 1 base and J by 8 bases, with 14 bases between. The CDR3 has 14 amino acids. Germline CDR1 reads GTSNPN; CDR2 reads SVGIG (reference sequence). Sequenced input: naive CD4+ T cells from blood. This receptor was taken from a woman aged 18-29 years in good health. The chain recombines TRBV30 with TRBJ1-4, with D uncertain. CDR3 in DNA: TGTGCCTGGAGTGGGGCCCAATATGGGGAAAAACTGTTTTTT. This sequence encodes CAWSGAQYGEKLFF.